A single sample is the source of the 18 T cell receptor beta chains below, sequenced in a study of graft-versus-host responses after intestinal transplantation. These receptors are not linked to any known antigen. Only in-frame clones appear in the TCRdb table, and some are missing; sequencing was by immunoSEQ multiplex PCR. The table shows 85,000 to 90,000 clones, with 91% occurring only once. Here the sequenced sample was unstimulated CD4+ T cells sorted from spleen or lymph node cells, taken before transplant. These receptors were obtained from a human donor who was the organ donor for an intestinal transplant.

The chain has TRBV15 and TRBJ1-4; a weak D match, TRBD1 (6 bases). The CDR3 runs to 15 residues. From germline, CDR1 is LNHNV and CDR2 YYDKDF (reference sequence). Trimming removed 1 base from V and 5 bases from J, with 11 bases in between. DNA for the CDR3: TGTGCCACCAGCAGAGGTAACAGGGAAAATGAAAAACTGTTTTTT. Its protein is CATSRGNRENEKLFF.

This clone has a single count. The chain employs TRBV12-2 and TRBJ1-3; TRBD1, the D gene given by the table, was not confirmed from the DNA. TRBV12-2 is labeled a pseudogene. CDR3 length equals 16 residues. CDR3 in amino acids: CASRLEDRGSGNTIYF. The CDR3 nucleotides are TGTGCAAGTCGCTTAGAGGACAGGGGATCCGGAAACACCATATATTTT.

The rearrangement joins TRBV5-1 to TRBJ2-7; D uncertain. The assigned J gene may be wrong: the sequence end matches TRBJ2-5 better. Looked up from germline, CDR1 is SGHRS and CDR2 is YFSETQ. This CDR3 comprises 13 residues. CDR3 loop: CASSLGIGETQYF. As DNA, the CDR3 is TGCGCCAGCAGCTTGGGGATCGGAGAGACCCAGTACTTC.

The V and J genes are TRBV5-1 and TRBJ1-1; D is possibly TRBD1 (5 bases). This CDR3 is built from 17 residues. Trimming stripped 0 bases from V and 4 bases from J, with 19 bases between. Per the germline V gene, CDR1 is SGHRS and CDR2 is YFSETQ. The CDR3 loop is CASSLVLGLAGPTEAFF. The CDR3 DNA sequence: TGCGCCAGCAGCTTGGTATTAGGTTTGGCAGGGCCCACTGAAGCTTTCTTT.

The genes are TRBV27 and TRBJ2-2; 8 nucleotides match TRBD1. With V trimmed by 3 bases and J by 6 bases, 12 bases remained unmatched. The CDR3 covers 17 residues. CDR1 is MNHEY, CDR2 SMNVEV, per germline (reference sequence). CDR3 amino acids: CASSFGRTGLDPGELFF. CDR3 coding DNA: TGTGCCAGCAGTTTTGGGAGGACAGGGTTGGATCCCGGGGAGCTGTTTTTT.

The J gene is TRBJ2-5, the V gene TRBV4-1; weak D call: TRBD2 (5 bases). V was clipped by 0 bases and J by 0 bases, with 14 bases between them. The CDR3 runs to 17 residues. From germline, CDR1 is MGHRA and CDR2 YSYEKL. CDR3 region: CASSQDQVARNQETQYF. The CDR3 DNA follows: TGCGCCAGCAGCCAAGATCAGGTAGCGAGGAACCAAGAGACCCAGTACTTC.

This clone appeared once. This chain uses TRBV18 with TRBJ2-6, with D possibly matching TRBD1 (5 bases). V shed 4 bases and J shed 0 bases, with 28 bases lying between them. The CDR3 sequence is 22 residues long. Germline V gene data show CDR1 as KGHSH and CDR2 as LQKENI. DNA of the CDR3: TGTGCCAGCTCACACGCCTCCCAGGGCGGTCGTATAGAAGCCTCTGGGGCCAACGTCCTGACTTTC. It codes for CASSHASQGGRIEASGANVLTF.

This clone appeared once. This chain connects TRBV6-1 to TRBJ2-1; D might be TRBD1 (6 bases). The CDR3 has 13 residues. V was trimmed by 8 bases and J by 7 bases, leaving 15 bases between them. CDR1 MNHNS and CDR2 SASEGT come from the germline V gene. The CDR3 DNA reads TGTGCCAGCGTGGGGGCAGGTGGGAATGAGCAGTTCTTC. This gives the protein CASVGAGGNEQFF.

The table lists this clone with a count of one. The chain couples TRBV7-2 to TRBJ2-1; 9 bases line up with TRBD2. Germline lookup yields CDR1 SGHTA and CDR2 FQGNSA. The CDR3 extends over 15 amino acids. J gave up 5 bases and V 1 base, and 3 bases lay outside the gene matches. The CDR3 loop reads CASSLVSGSHNEQFF. In DNA form, the CDR3 reads TGTGCCAGCAGCTTAGTTAGCGGGAGTCACAATGAGCAGTTCTTC.

The rearrangement uses TRBV6-1 and TRBJ2-3; D is ambiguous. The CDR3 loop spans 14 amino acids. The germline CDR1 and CDR2 sequences are MNHNS and SASEGT. V gave up 6 bases and J gave up 0 bases, with 10 bases separating them. The CDR3 DNA sequence: TGTGCCAGCAGGAGACAAGGAAGCACAGATACGCAGTATTTT. Its translation is CASRRQGSTDTQYF.

The rearrangement joins TRBV6-4 to TRBJ2-3, with no clear D. The CDR3 contains 15 residues. Germline CDR1 MRHNA, CDR2 SNTAGT. V gave up 0 bases and J gave up 0 bases, with 7 bases separating them. CDR3 bases: TGTGCCAGCAGTGACTCGCGTGTTAGCACAGATACGCAGTATTTT. This gives the protein CASSDSRVSTDTQYF.

The chain combines TRBV27 with TRBJ1-1; D is unresolved. This CDR3 spans 13 amino acids. V was cut by 3 bases and J by 3 bases, with 8 bases left in between. Germline CDR1 and CDR2: MNHEY and SMNVEV (reference sequence). The CDR3 DNA reads TGTGCCAGCAGTTTTGAGGGTGACACTGAAGCTTTCTTT. Amino acids: CASSFEGDTEAFF.

The chain is built from TRBV6-5 and TRBJ1-2; weak D call: TRBD1 (6 bases). CDR3 length equals 13 residues. Germline CDR1 and CDR2: MNHEY and SVGAGI. Trimming took 6 bases from V and 2 from J, leaving 10 bases between them. The CDR3 spells CASRGTQNYGYTF. For the CDR3, the DNA is TGTGCCAGCAGGGGGACACAGAACTATGGCTACACCTTC.

This clone was seen just once. This chain uses TRBV5-8 with TRBJ2-3, with D possibly being TRBD2 (5 bases). CDR3 length equals 15 residues. The germline V and J ends were trimmed by 0 bases and 2 bases, with 10 bases remaining between them. Germline CDR1 is SGHTS and CDR2 is YDEGEE. The CDR3 DNA is TGTGCCAGCAGCTTGGTACTAGGGTACACAGATACGCAGTATTTT. Encoded protein: CASSLVLGYTDTQYF.

The chain carries TRBV7-2 and TRBJ2-7, with 13 bases aligning to TRBD2. Trimming took 0 bases from V and 6 from J; bases not matched to a gene: 14. Germline CDR1 is SGHTA and CDR2 is FQGNSA. There are 19 residues in the CDR3. The CDR3 bases are TGTGCCAGCAGCTTAGCATTGATTGGGACTAGCGGGATGTTGTCCGAGCAGTACTTC. This codes for CASSLALIGTSGMLSEQYF.

V gene TRBV11-3 combines with J gene TRBJ1-1, with 7 positions matching TRBD1. CDR1 is SGHNT, CDR2 YENEEA, per germline. CDR3 length: 12 amino acids. Losses at the gene ends were 4 bases for V and 4 bases for J; bases not matched to a gene: 0. In DNA form, the CDR3 reads TGTGCCAGCAGCTCAGGGGGCACTGAAGCTTTCTTT. It yields the protein CASSSGGTEAFF.

This clone was counted a single time. The V and J genes are TRBV29-1 and TRBJ1-4; the D gene is possibly TRBD1 (5 bases). Trimming took off 6 bases at V and 0 bases at J, with 11 bases between the two ends. This CDR3 is built from 14 residues. Germline V gene lookup returns CDR1 SQVTM and CDR2 ANQGSEA. CDR3 DNA: TGCAGCGTGCGGGGGGAGGCAACTAATGAAAAACTGTTTTTT. Protein: CSVRGEATNEKLFF.

This chain links TRBV27 with TRBJ2-1, with 10 bases identical to TRBD2. Germline loops: CDR1 MNHEY, CDR2 SMNVEV (reference sequence). J lost 2 bases, V lost 6 bases, and 10 bases had no gene match. This CDR3 spans 17 amino acids. The CDR3 nucleotides read TGTGCCAGCAGCCCACTCCAAGCGGGAGGGACCTACAATGAGCAGTTCTTC. This translates into CASSPLQAGGTYNEQFF.